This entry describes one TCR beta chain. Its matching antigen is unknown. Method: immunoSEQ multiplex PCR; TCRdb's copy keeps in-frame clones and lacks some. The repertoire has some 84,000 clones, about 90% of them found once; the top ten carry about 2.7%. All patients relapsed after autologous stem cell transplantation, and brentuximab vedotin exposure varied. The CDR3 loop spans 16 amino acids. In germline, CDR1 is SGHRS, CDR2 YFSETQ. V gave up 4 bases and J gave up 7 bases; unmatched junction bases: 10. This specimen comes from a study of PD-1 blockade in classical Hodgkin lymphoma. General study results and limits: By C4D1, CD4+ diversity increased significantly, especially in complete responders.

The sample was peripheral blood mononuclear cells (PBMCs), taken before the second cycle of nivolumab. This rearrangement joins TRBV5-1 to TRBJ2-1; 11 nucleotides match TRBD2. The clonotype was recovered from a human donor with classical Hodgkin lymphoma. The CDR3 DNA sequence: TGCGCCAGCAGCCCATCACTAGCGGGAGAGCGGAATGAGCAGTTCTTC. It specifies CASSPSLAGERNEQFF.